Presented here are 28 T cell receptor beta chains from one specimen sequenced in a study of blood T cell repertoires in COVID-19. Profiled with immunoSEQ multiplex PCR; TCRdb holds only in-frame clones, not every one. The sample lists about 300,000 clones; approximately 83% were seen once. The material sequenced was peripheral blood. The receptors here all came from a woman between 45 and 60 years old who had recovered from COVID-19.

The chain couples TRBV7-9 to TRBJ1-4; no definite D call. Trimming left V 4 bases short and J 4 bases short, with 10 bases between. Looked up from germline, CDR1 is SEHNR and CDR2 is FQNEAQ (reference sequence). This CDR3 has 14 residues. This CDR3 is CASSSGLYNEKLFF. CDR3 bases: TGTGCCAGCAGCTCAGGTTTATATAATGAAAAACTGTTTTTT.

The chain has TRBV3-1 (or the pseudogene TRBV3-2) and TRBJ2-7, with TRBD1 matching over 9 bases. This CDR3 spans 16 amino acids. Germline V gene sequence: CDR1 LGHDT, CDR2 YNNKEL (reference sequence). V shed 2 bases and J 1 base; nucleotides not matched to a gene: 6. CDR3 nucleotide sequence: TGTGCCAGCAGCCAAAATCCGACAGGGGGTTCCTACGAGCAGTACTTC. Residues: CASSQNPTGGSYEQYF.

The CDR3 bases are TGTGCCAGTAGTACTGTTGGGCAGGGGCCGAACACCGGGGAGCTGTTTTTT. It codes for CASSTVGQGPNTGELFF. V gene TRBV19 combines with J gene TRBJ2-2; D is perhaps TRBD1 (6 bases). The CDR3 has 17 amino acids. V was pared by 4 bases and J by 0 bases, with 15 bases between. Per the germline V gene, CDR1 is LNHDA and CDR2 is SQIVND (reference sequence).

The genes are TRBV18 and TRBJ1-3, with 7 bases lining up with TRBD1. The CDR3 covers 17 residues. From germline, CDR1 is KGHSH and CDR2 LQKENI. J was trimmed by 0 bases and V by 3 bases; bases with no gene match: 8. This CDR3 is CASSPQSGQFSGNTIYF. The CDR3 DNA reads TGTGCCAGCTCACCTCAATCGGGACAGTTCTCTGGAAACACCATATATTTT. Based on the CDR3 plus reference TRBV18 and TRBJ1-3, the full variable domain is NAGVMQNPRHLVRRRGQEARLRCSPMKGHSHVYWYRQLPEEGLKFMVYLQKENIIDESGMPKERFSAEFPKEGPSILRIQQVVRGDSAAYFCASSPQSGQFSGNTIYFGEGSWLTVV.

This clone was counted between two and nine times. The rearrangement joins TRBV5-1 to TRBJ2-5; possible D gene TRBD1, 6 bases. Between the trimmed V and J ends, which lost 4 bases and 5 bases, there was a span of 18 bases. The CDR3 extends over 15 amino acids. Germline V gives CDR1 SGHRS, CDR2 YFSETQ. CDR3 in DNA: TGCGCCAGCAGCGCAGGACAGAGTTTAGTGGAGACCCAGTACTTC. It translates to CASSAGQSLVETQYF.

The rearrangement uses TRBV6-5 and TRBJ2-7; 9 bases are a match to TRBD2. Germline trimming cut 8 bases from V and 7 bases from J; bases unmatched to any gene: 9. The V gene's germline CDR1 is MNHEY and CDR2 SVGAGI. CDR3 length: 13 amino acids. The CDR3 sequence is CASGASGAVEQYF. DNA for the CDR3: TGTGCCAGCGGAGCTAGCGGGGCTGTGGAGCAGTACTTC.

J is TRBJ2-4 and V is TRBV5-6, with 8 positions matching TRBD1. With V trimmed by 4 bases and J by 9 bases, 9 bases remained unmatched. Looked up from germline, CDR1 is SGHDT and CDR2 is YYEEEE. The CDR3 spans 14 residues. CDR3 region: CASSVQGAQGIQYF. The CDR3 nucleotides read TGTGCCAGCAGCGTCCAGGGGGCGCAGGGCATTCAGTACTTC.

The chain uses TRBV14 and TRBJ2-7; TRBD2 matches 8 bases. The J segment lost 3 bases and the V segment lost 1 base, leaving 8 bases of the junction unmatched. Germline V lookup: CDR1 SGHDN, CDR2 FVKESK. The CDR3 length is 16 residues. The CDR3 nucleotides read TGTGCCAGCAGCCAAGGTCCGAGCGGGAGTGGCTACGAGCAGTACTTC. Translating it yields CASSQGPSGSGYEQYF.

In nucleotides, the CDR3 is TGCGCCAGCAGCCAAGGACTAGCTGAATTCTACAATGAGCAGTTCTTC. This codes for CASSQGLAEFYNEQFF. V usage is TRBV4-3 and J usage is TRBJ2-1, with 7 bases fitting TRBD2. This CDR3 spans 16 amino acids. Germline V gene lookup returns CDR1 LGHNA and CDR2 YSLEER. V lost 1 base and J lost 3; bases outside the gene matches: 6.

A remark on this clone: At one boundary the junction diverges from the germline segment, which might be a read error. This rearrangement joins TRBV30 to TRBJ1-1; D gene uncertain. Germline values: CDR1 GTSNPN, CDR2 SVGIG (reference sequence). This CDR3 contains 15 residues. The CDR3 DNA reads TGTGCCGGGAGGGATCCGGCGGCCGGATGGACTGAAGCTTTCTTT. Amino acids: CAGRDPAAGWTEAFF.

In this sample, this clone turned up once. The chain uses TRBV2 and TRBJ2-7, with 8 bases identical to TRBD1. Trimming at V came to 5 bases and at J to 4 bases, leaving 13 bases not matched to a gene. Per the germline V gene, CDR1 is SNHLY and CDR2 is FYNNEI. CDR3 length: 16 residues. CDR3 nucleotide sequence: TGTGCCAGCAGTCACCTCCCGGACAGGGAGAGGTACGAGCAGTACTTC. Its translation is CASSHLPDRERYEQYF.

The CDR3 protein is CASSTSGGAGYEQYF. In DNA form, the CDR3 reads TGTGCCAGCAGTACAAGCGGGGGGGCCGGCTACGAGCAGTACTTC. The chain has TRBV6-5 and TRBJ2-7, with 10 bases aligning to TRBD2. CDR1 is MNHEY, CDR2 SVGAGI, per germline. This CDR3 is 15 amino acids long. Unmatched junction bases numbered 7, after V lost 5 bases and J lost 3 bases.

The chain joins TRBV30 to TRBJ1-3; D unresolved. The germline V and J ends were trimmed by 3 bases and 4 bases, with 7 bases remaining between them. CDR1 and CDR2 (germline): GTSNPN, SVGIG (reference sequence). This CDR3 spans 12 amino acids. DNA of the CDR3: TGTGCCTGGAGAACCCTAGGAAACACCATATATTTT. Translation: CAWRTLGNTIYF.

The chain recombines TRBV9 with TRBJ2-2, with TRBD2 matching 11 bases. This CDR3 contains 17 residues. Germline lookup yields CDR1 SGDLS and CDR2 YYNGEE. V was pared by 3 bases and J by 7 bases, with 11 bases of the junction left unmatched. This CDR3 reads CASSAQSSGGRDGELFF. Written as DNA, the CDR3 is TGTGCCAGCAGCGCCCAATCTAGCGGGGGGCGTGACGGGGAGCTGTTTTTT. Using reference TRBV9 and TRBJ2-2 for the parts outside the CDR3, the full variable domain is DSGVTQTPKHLITATGQRVTLRCSPRSGDLSVYWYQQSLDQGLQFLIQYYNGEERAKGNILERFSAQQFPDLHSELNLSSLELGDSALYFCASSAQSSGGRDGELFFGEGSRLTVL.

V gene TRBV9 combines with J gene TRBJ2-1, with 10 bases lining up with TRBD2. This CDR3 comprises 16 residues. Looked up from germline, CDR1 is SGDLS and CDR2 is YYNGEE. J lost 4 bases, V lost 4 bases, and 8 bases had no gene match. DNA for the CDR3: TGTGCCAGCAGCCGCAATCTAGCGGGGGATTACAATGAGCAGTTCTTC. This encodes CASSRNLAGDYNEQFF.

The rearrangement joins TRBV14 to TRBJ2-5; D perhaps matches TRBD1 (7 bases). Trimming took off 5 bases at V and 8 bases at J, with 15 bases between the two ends. The CDR3 loop spans 13 amino acids. Germline-derived CDR1 and CDR2 are SGHDN and FVKESK. The CDR3 DNA reads as TGTGCCAGCAGCTTCACCAGGGGGGCTACCCAGTACTTC. Encoded protein: CASSFTRGATQYF.

V is TRBV5-1 and J is TRBJ1-1; D perhaps matches TRBD1 (5 bases). Germline-derived CDR1 and CDR2 are SGHRS and YFSETQ. V lost 4 bases to trimming and J lost 0 bases, with 16 bases between them. The CDR3 runs to 16 residues. CDR3 in amino acids: CASSLGPLGVNTEAFF. CDR3 DNA: TGCGCCAGCAGCCTCGGCCCATTAGGGGTGAACACTGAAGCTTTCTTT.

The rearrangement joins TRBV7-9 to TRBJ2-7; D unresolved. CDR1 is SEHNR, CDR2 FQNEAQ, per germline (reference sequence). Trimming took 5 bases from V and 0 from J, leaving 17 bases between them. The CDR3 is made up of 16 amino acids. As DNA, the CDR3 is TGTGCCAGCAGCCCCCACTGGGCCGCTATCTCCTACGAGCAGTACTTC. This sequence encodes CASSPHWAAISYEQYF.

The chain joins TRBV9 to TRBJ2-1; D perhaps matches TRBD2 (6 bases). This CDR3 has 15 residues. V dropped 0 bases and J dropped 5 bases, with 12 bases sitting between them. Germline lookup yields CDR1 SGDLS and CDR2 YYNGEE. The CDR3 is CASSVEVWGDNEQFF. For the CDR3, the DNA is TGTGCCAGCAGCGTAGAGGTGTGGGGGGACAATGAGCAGTTCTTC.

The chain combines TRBV7-8 with TRBJ2-2, with 9 nucleotides matching TRBD1. The CDR3 is 20 residues long. The V segment lost 0 bases and the J segment 0 bases; nucleotides outside the gene matches: 11. The V gene's germline CDR1 is SGHVS and CDR2 FQNEAQ. CDR3 coding DNA: TGTGCCAGCAGCTTAGCGAGGGGACAGGGTGTAGGGGCGAACACCGGGGAGCTGTTTTTT. Residues: CASSLARGQGVGANTGELFF.

The chain couples TRBV4-3 to TRBJ2-2; unclear D gene. The CDR3 is 15 residues long. Deletions cut 1 base from V and 0 bases from J, with 6 bases between. Germline V gene lookup returns CDR1 LGHNA and CDR2 YSLEER. The CDR3 region is CASSQGQTNTGELFF. The CDR3 region has the DNA TGCGCCAGCAGCCAAGGGCAGACGAACACCGGGGAGCTGTTTTTT.

The rearrangement joins TRBV3-1 (or the pseudogene TRBV3-2) to TRBJ2-1; TRBD2 is a possible D gene (6 bases). The V gene's germline CDR1 is LGHDT and CDR2 YNNKEL (reference sequence). The CDR3 runs to 15 residues. V was clipped by 1 base and J by 3 bases, with 10 bases between them. CDR3 sequence: CASSQGSGRYNEQFF. CDR3 DNA sequence: TGTGCCAGCAGCCAAGGGAGCGGGCGCTACAATGAGCAGTTCTTC.

Only a few counts were recorded for this clone. Within the sample, other DNA sequences also encode this same CDR3. The chain is built from TRBV7-2 and TRBJ1-2; 10 bases align to TRBD1. V lost 5 bases to trimming and J lost 8 bases; unmatched junction nucleotides: 5. Per germline, CDR1 SGHTA and CDR2 FQGNSA. This CDR3 is 13 amino acids long. The CDR3 region is CASSPGQGYGYTF. Here the CDR3 DNA reads TGTGCCAGCAGCCCGGGACAGGGGTACGGCTACACCTTC.

The chain carries TRBV19 and TRBJ1-5, with D unclear. V shed 7 bases and J shed 1 base, with 14 bases lying between them. The CDR3 is 15 residues long. Germline-derived CDR1 and CDR2 are LNHDA and SQIVND (reference sequence). CDR3 sequence: CASTLYDKSNQPQHF. The CDR3 DNA is TGTGCCAGTACCCTATATGACAAGAGCAATCAGCCCCAGCATTTT.

This clone was found once. The V call is TRBV11-2, the J call TRBJ2-7; 11 bases agree with TRBD1. Unmatched junction bases numbered 7, after V lost 5 bases and J lost 1 base. The CDR3 extends over 16 amino acids. CDR1 is SGHAT, CDR2 FQNNGV, per germline. CDR3 region: CASSGPGTGGSYEQYF. DNA of the CDR3: TGTGCCAGCAGCGGCCCCGGGACAGGGGGGTCCTACGAGCAGTACTTC.

The chain uses TRBV24-1 and TRBJ2-1; the match to TRBD1 covers 7 bases. This CDR3 has 15 amino acids. Germline CDR1 KGHDR, CDR2 SFDVKD. The V and J ends lost 0 bases and 3 bases, in that order; junction bases with no gene match: 1. DNA of the CDR3: TGTGCCACCAGTGATTTGGGGGACAGCTACAATGAGCAGTTCTTC. Its protein product is CATSDLGDSYNEQFF.

This chain connects TRBV27 to TRBJ2-2; D not resolved. The ends were cut back, 6 bases at V and 1 base at J, with 9 bases in the middle. The length of the CDR3 is 14 residues. Germline values: CDR1 MNHEY, CDR2 SMNVEV (reference sequence). CDR3 in DNA: TGTGCCAGCAGCCGTACAGAGAACACCGGGGAGCTGTTTTTT. Protein: CASSRTENTGELFF.

The chain combines TRBV7-6 with TRBJ2-3; D might be TRBD2 (5 bases). Germline-derived CDR1 and CDR2 are SGHVS and FNYEAQ. Trimming took off 7 bases at V and 2 bases at J, with 19 bases between the two ends. CDR3 length equals 16 residues. The CDR3 sequence is CASTSRSGPSTDTQYF. For the CDR3, the DNA is TGTGCCAGCACGAGCCGGAGCGGCCCTTCCACAGATACGCAGTATTTT. Variable domain in full (rest from reference TRBV7-6 and TRBJ2-3): GAGVSQSPRYKVTKRGQDVALRCDPISGHVSLYWYRQALGQGPEFLTYFNYEAQQDKSGLPNDRFSAERPEGSISTLTIQRTEQRDSAMYRCASTSRSGPSTDTQYFGPGTRLTVL.